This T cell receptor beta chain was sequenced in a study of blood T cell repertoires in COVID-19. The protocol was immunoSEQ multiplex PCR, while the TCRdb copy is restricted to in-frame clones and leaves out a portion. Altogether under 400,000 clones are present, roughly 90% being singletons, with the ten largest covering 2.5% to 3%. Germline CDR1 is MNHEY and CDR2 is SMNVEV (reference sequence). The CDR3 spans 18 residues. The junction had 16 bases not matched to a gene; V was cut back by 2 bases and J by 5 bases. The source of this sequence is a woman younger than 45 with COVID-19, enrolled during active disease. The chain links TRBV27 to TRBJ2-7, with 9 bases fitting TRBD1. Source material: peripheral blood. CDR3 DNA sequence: TGTGCCAGCAGTTTACCACTCCCCCCGGGACAGGGATCCCACGAGCAGTACTTC. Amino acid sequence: CASSLPLPPGQGSHEQYF.